This T cell receptor (beta chain) is from a study of cytomegalovirus exposure and HLA in healthy donors. A multiplex PCR was run with 60 Vbeta primers and 13 Jbeta primers. Profiled with immunoSEQ multiplex PCR; TCRdb holds only in-frame clones, not every one. Of about 180,000 clones in the sample, 80% to 90% were seen once. With respect to this clone: Its antigen remains unidentified.

There are 16 residues in the CDR3. Trimming cost V 5 bases and J 4 bases, with 21 bases left between them. CDR1 is LNHDA, CDR2 SQIVND, per germline (reference sequence). Study outcomes and limitations: Researchers counted around 180 TCR beta chains as cytomegalovirus-associated. Highest at DRB1 and lowest at HLA-C, TCR association rates differed among HLA loci in a later analysis. In the analysis, some V segments, TRBV6-2 and TRBV6-3 included, were excluded as indistinguishable.

Healthy donors of bone marrow made up the group. The origin of this receptor is a woman aged 18-29 years in good health and CMV-seropositive. Input material: PBMCs. This chain connects TRBV19 to TRBJ2-7; D is possibly TRBD1 (5 bases). The CDR3 sequence is CASSSSTALYRYEQYF. The CDR3 region has the DNA TGTGCCAGTAGTTCCTCAACAGCACTGTACAGGTACGAGCAGTACTTC.